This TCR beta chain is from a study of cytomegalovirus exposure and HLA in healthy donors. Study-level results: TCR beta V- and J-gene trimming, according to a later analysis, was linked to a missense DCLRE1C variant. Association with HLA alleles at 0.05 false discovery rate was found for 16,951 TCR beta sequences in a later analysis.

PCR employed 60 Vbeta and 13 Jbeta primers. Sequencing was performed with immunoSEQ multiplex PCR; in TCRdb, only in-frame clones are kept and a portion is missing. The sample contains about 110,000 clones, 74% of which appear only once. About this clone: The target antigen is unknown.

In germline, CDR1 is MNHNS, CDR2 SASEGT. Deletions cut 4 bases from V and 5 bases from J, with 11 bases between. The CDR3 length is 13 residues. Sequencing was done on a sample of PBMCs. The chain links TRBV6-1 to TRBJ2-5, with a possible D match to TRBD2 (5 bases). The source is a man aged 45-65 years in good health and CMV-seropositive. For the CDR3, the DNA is TGTGCCAGCAGTGGGACTTTCCGGGAGACCCAGTACTTC. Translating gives CASSGTFRETQYF.